The 7 T cell receptor beta chains given below trace back to one sample, sequenced in a study of tumor-infiltrating lymphocytes in oesophageal squamous cell carcinoma. TCRdb re-called the PCR reads with MiXCR, one entry per CDR3 protein. The table has approximately 13,000 distinct CDR3 sequences, approximately 53% seen once. Sequencing input: esophageal tumor tissue. Receptors originate from a male donor with esophageal squamous cell carcinoma.

V gene TRBV7-8 combines with J gene TRBJ1-1; D remains ambiguous. CDR1 and CDR2 from the germline V gene are SGHVS and FQNEAQ. The CDR3 has 13 amino acids. Trimming took 1 base from V and 7 from J, leaving 10 bases between them. CDR3 residues: CASSLVGWGEAFF. The CDR3 region has the DNA TGTGCCAGCAGCTTAGTTGGCTGGGGTGAAGCTTTCTTT. The variable domain in full, with the rest retrieved from reference TRBV7-8 and TRBJ1-1, is GAGVSQSPRYKVAKRGQDVALRCDPISGHVSLFWYQQALGQGPEFLTYFQNEAQLDKSGLPSDRFFAERPEGSVSTLKIQRTQQEDSAVYLCASSLVGWGEAFFGQGTRLTVV.

The V gene is TRBV7-6, the J gene TRBJ2-5; D is undetermined. Germline CDR1 is SGHVS and CDR2 is FNYEAQ. The V end lost 1 base, the J end lost 11 bases, and 20 bases lay between the germline ends. The length of the CDR3 is 15 residues. The chain's CDR3 is CASSLEWASTDTQYF. CDR3 sequence (DNA): TGTGCCAGCAGCTTAGAGTGGGCAAGCACAGATACGCAGTACTTC.

About this clonotype: Given a much more abundant clone one base away, this may be a read error. The CDR3 region has the DNA TGTGCCAGCAGCCAAGAACTCCTCGTTGCAGATACGCAGTTTTTT. It encodes CASSQELLVADTQFF. This sequence joins TRBV4-2 and TRBJ1-4; no clear D gene. Germline V gene sequence: CDR1 LGHNA, CDR2 YNFKEQ. V was pared by 0 bases and J by 16 bases, with 21 bases between. The CDR3 extends over 15 amino acids.

The rearrangement joins TRBV7-3 to TRBJ1-3; 8 bases fit TRBD1. Unmatched junction bases numbered 8, after V lost 2 bases and J lost 2 bases. CDR1 is SGHTA and CDR2 is FQGTGA in the germline V gene. The length of the CDR3 is 17 residues. CDR3 nucleotide sequence: TGTGCCAGCAGCTTAGGACAGGGATTTGGGACTGGAAACACCATATATTTT. This translates into CASSLGQGFGTGNTIYF.

This clonotype was detected many times. The V and J genes are TRBV5-8 and TRBJ2-5; D perhaps matches TRBD2 (5 bases). The end of the DNA is better explained by TRBJ2-7, so the J call may be wrong. This CDR3 has 15 residues. The V gene's germline CDR1 is SGHTS and CDR2 YDEGEE. In nucleotides, the CDR3 is TGTGCCAGCAGCTACCTTTGGTTCGGGAAAGGCGAGCAGTACTTC. Residues: CASSYLWFGKGEQYF.

This clonotype has ten or more counts. Because it lacks the conserved phenylalanine or tryptophan at the end, this CDR3 is likely a read error. Because the CDR3's place on the DNA is in doubt, the DNA is left out and the CDR3 is given as listed by TCRdb. V usage is TRBV7-9 and J usage is TRBJ2-7; no check of the table's D call, TRBD2, against the DNA was made. Both ends counted, the CDR3 spans 16 residues. CDR1 SEHNR and CDR2 FQNEAQ come from the germline V gene (reference sequence). The CDR3 sequence: CASSLGLTPDEQYFGS.

In this sample, this clonotype is medium-sized. V is TRBV5-6 and J is TRBJ2-3, with TRBD2 matching over 7 bases. The CDR3 is 16 amino acids. Per germline, CDR1 SGHDT and CDR2 YYEEEE. With V trimmed by 4 bases and J by 6 bases, 14 bases remained unmatched. The CDR3 protein is CASSARGAGWADTQYF. Here the CDR3 DNA reads TGTGCCAGCAGCGCCCGGGGAGCGGGGTGGGCGGATACGCAGTATTTT. Variable domain in full (rest from reference TRBV5-6 and TRBJ2-3): DAGVTQSPTHLIKTRGQQVTLRCSPKSGHDTVSWYQQALGQGPQFIFQYYEEEERQRGNFPDRFSGHQFPNYSSELNVNALLLGDSALYLCASSARGAGWADTQYFGPGTRLTVL.